These T cell receptor beta chains were read from a single sample in a study of early T cells in non-severe SARS-CoV-2 infection. A single record per CDR3 protein comes from TCRdb applying MiXCR to the 5' RACE reads. Of around 64,000 distinct CDR3 sequences in the sample, about an eighth were seen once. The sample was whole blood, taken at baseline. The receptors shown here come from an adult who was a healthcare worker with PCR-confirmed SARS-CoV-2 infection or an uninfected control (not recorded which). CDR3s include the opening cysteine and the closing phenylalanine or tryptophan. Fields, in order: V gene, J gene, clone size, D gene, CDR3 protein, CDR3 DNA. D genes are given only for firm matches. Expanded clones get a size class; other rows say once, few or many, or leave the size out.

V: TRBV20-1; J: TRBJ2-7; size: many; D: .; CDR3: CSARDFRTAYEQYF; DNA: TGCAGTGCTAGAGATTTTAGGACCGCCTACGAGCAGTACTTC
V: TRBV12-3/TRBV12-4; J: TRBJ2-1; size: .; D: TRBD2; CDR3: CASSLVSGGINEQFF; DNA: TGTGCCAGCAGTTTAGTTAGCGGGGGGATCAATGAGCAGTTCTTC
V: TRBV7-3; J: TRBJ2-1; size: .; D: .; CDR3: CATPGLANEQFF; DNA: TGTGCCACCCCCGGGCTAGCCAATGAGCAGTTCTTC
V: TRBV3-1; J: TRBJ2-5; size: .; D: .; CDR3: CASSQGSSEGTQYF; DNA: TGTGCCAGCAGCCAAGGTTCTTCCGAAGGGACCCAGTACTTC
V: TRBV30; J: TRBJ2-3; size: few; D: .; CDR3: CAWSVPGGRFVDTQYF; DNA: TGTGCCTGGAGTGTACCGGGTGGGCGGTTTGTCGATACGCAGTATTTT
V: TRBV21-1; J: TRBJ1-1; size: many; D: .; CDR3: CASSKAGHRANTEAFF; DNA: TGTGCCAGCAGCAAAGCAGGTCACAGGGCGAACACTGAAGCTTTCTTT
V: TRBV12-3/TRBV12-4; J: TRBJ1-2; size: .; D: .; CDR3: CATRTANYGYTF; DNA: TGTGCGACCAGGACAGCCAACTATGGCTACACCTTC
V: TRBV6-5; J: TRBJ1-5; size: few; D: .; CDR3: CASAGPNQPQHF; DNA: TGTGCCTCCGCGGGTCCGAATCAGCCCCAGCATTTT
V: TRBV4-1; J: TRBJ2-2; size: .; D: .; CDR3: CASSQALNTGELFF; DNA: TGCGCCAGCAGCCAAGCCCTGAACACCGGGGAGCTGTTTTTT
V: TRBV11-2; J: TRBJ2-5; size: many; D: TRBD1; CDR3: CASSLGSGQGNQETQYF; DNA: TGTGCCAGCAGCTTAGGCTCGGGACAGGGGAACCAAGAGACCCAGTACTTC
V: TRBV14; J: TRBJ1-2; size: few; D: .; CDR3: CASSQAVDPHYGYTF; DNA: TGTGCCAGCAGCCAAGCGGTGGACCCCCACTATGGCTACACCTTC
V: TRBV2; J: TRBJ2-5; size: .; D: TRBD2; CDR3: CASRHRTSGEVETQYF; DNA: TGTGCCAGCAGGCATCGGACTAGCGGAGAGGTAGAGACCCAGTACTTC
V: TRBV7-2; J: TRBJ2-7; size: many; D: TRBD2; CDR3: CASSLAGTSGNEQYF; DNA: TGTGCCAGCAGCTTAGCGGGGACTAGCGGGAACGAGCAGTACTTC
V: TRBV6-5; J: TRBJ2-7; size: .; D: .; CDR3: CASSPSGVVGEQYF; DNA: TGTGCCAGCAGTCCGTCAGGGGTAGTAGGCGAGCAGTACTTC
V: TRBV29-1; J: TRBJ2-1; size: .; D: .; CDR3: CSVEDLGERQFF; DNA: TGCAGCGTTGAAGATCTTGGAGAGCGGCAGTTCTTC
V: TRBV7-9; J: TRBJ2-7; size: few; D: .; CDR3: CASGPVRTWYEQYF; DNA: TGTGCCAGCGGCCCCGTGCGCACCTGGTACGAGCAGTACTTC
V: TRBV12-3/TRBV12-4; J: TRBJ1-1; size: many; D: TRBD1; CDR3: CASRTDRAFRDTEAFF; DNA: TGTGCCAGCAGGACAGACAGGGCATTTAGGGACACTGAAGCTTTCTTT
V: TRBV5-6; J: TRBJ2-3; size: .; D: TRBD1; CDR3: CASSPPGQGRHTDTQYF; DNA: TGTGCCAGCAGCCCTCCGGGACAGGGAAGACACACAGATACGCAGTATTTT
V: TRBV5-6; J: TRBJ2-5; size: few; D: .; CDR3: CASSLEIRAYQETQYF; DNA: TGTGCCAGCAGCTTGGAAATCCGGGCCTACCAAGAGACCCAGTACTTC
V: TRBV9; J: TRBJ2-1; size: .; D: TRBD1; CDR3: CASSDLSGQGYNEQFF; DNA: TGTGCCAGCAGCGATCTATCGGGACAGGGCTACAATGAGCAGTTCTTC
V: TRBV11-2; J: TRBJ2-5; size: .; D: TRBD2; CDR3: CASGLAGIGETQYF; DNA: TGTGCCAGCGGGCTAGCGGGGATAGGAGAGACCCAGTACTTC
V: TRBV30; J: TRBJ2-2; size: many; D: TRBD1; CDR3: CAGQGAGGELFF; DNA: TGTGCGGGCCAGGGGGCCGGCGGGGAGCTGTTTTTT
V: TRBV29-1; J: TRBJ2-7; size: few; D: TRBD2; CDR3: CSAGLLSSSGSKEQYF; DNA: TGCAGCGCTGGTTTGTTAAGTTCTAGCGGGAGTAAAGAGCAGTACTTC
V: TRBV4-2; J: TRBJ2-5; size: many; D: TRBD2; CDR3: CASSPAGVETQYF; DNA: TGTGCCAGCAGCCCAGCGGGGGTAGAGACCCAGTACTTC
V: TRBV7-2; J: TRBJ2-1; size: few; D: .; CDR3: CASSLGEAINEQFF; DNA: TGTGCCAGCAGCTTGGGGGAGGCCATCAATGAGCAGTTCTTC
V: TRBV7-8; J: TRBJ1-1; size: few; D: TRBD1; CDR3: CVSSLDRGLRTEAFF; DNA: TGTGTCAGCAGCTTAGATAGGGGGCTGAGGACTGAAGCTTTCTTT
V: TRBV7-3; J: TRBJ2-1; size: .; D: .; CDR3: CASSRGPMTYNEQFF; DNA: TGTGCCAGCAGCCGGGGACCAATGACCTACAATGAGCAGTTCTTC
V: TRBV12-3/TRBV12-4; J: TRBJ2-4; size: few; D: TRBD1; CDR3: CASSLRAGGIPIQYF; DNA: TGTGCCAGCAGTTTAAGGGCAGGGGGTATCCCAATTCAGTACTTC
V: TRBV5-4; J: TRBJ2-3; size: many; D: .; CDR3: CASSLPGTDTQYF; DNA: TGTGCCAGCAGCTTGCCGGGCACAGATACGCAGTATTTT
V: TRBV29-1; J: TRBJ2-7; size: .; D: TRBD1; CDR3: CSVEGTGVYEQYF; DNA: TGCAGCGTTGAAGGGACAGGGGTGTACGAGCAGTACTTC
V: TRBV7-9; J: TRBJ1-1; size: .; D: .; CDR3: CASSFAGQEAFF; DNA: TGTGCCAGCAGCTTTGCAGGACAGGAAGCTTTCTTT
V: TRBV7-2; J: TRBJ2-3; size: few; D: .; CDR3: CASSLAGSTDTQYF; DNA: TGTGCCAGCAGCTTAGCGGGTAGCACAGATACGCAGTATTTT
V: TRBV4-2; J: TRBJ2-7; size: many; D: TRBD2; CDR3: CASSQIQGLAVHEQYF; DNA: TGTGCCAGCAGCCAGATACAGGGACTAGCTGTGCACGAGCAGTACTTC
V: TRBV29-1; J: TRBJ2-5; size: .; D: TRBD1; CDR3: CSVQQGAETQYF; DNA: TGCAGCGTGCAACAGGGGGCCGAGACCCAGTACTTC
V: TRBV20-1; J: TRBJ2-7; size: .; D: .; CDR3: CSARGPTGTYEQYF; DNA: TGCAGTGCTAGAGGGCCGACAGGAACCTACGAGCAGTACTTC
V: TRBV3-1; J: TRBJ2-1; size: .; D: TRBD2; CDR3: CASTGLNSYNEQFF; DNA: TGTGCCAGCACGGGACTAAACTCCTACAATGAGCAGTTCTTC
V: TRBV30; J: TRBJ2-2; size: few; D: .; CDR3: CARRVAANTGELFF; DNA: TGTGCCCGGAGGGTGGCGGCGAACACCGGGGAGCTGTTTTTT
V: TRBV5-1; J: TRBJ1-1; size: few; D: .; CDR3: CASSLVAKHGSTEAFF; DNA: TGCGCCAGCAGCTTGGTAGCGAAACATGGTTCCACTGAAGCTTTCTTT
V: TRBV6-2/TRBV6-3; J: TRBJ2-3; size: .; D: .; CDR3: CASRRTNTDTQYF; DNA: TGTGCCAGCAGGCGGACCAACACAGATACGCAGTATTTT
V: TRBV12-3/TRBV12-4; J: TRBJ2-7; size: many; D: TRBD2; CDR3: CASSPTAGVSEQYF; DNA: TGTGCCAGCAGTCCGACCGCGGGAGTATCCGAGCAGTACTTC
V: TRBV18; J: TRBJ2-5; size: .; D: .; CDR3: CASSPTRAQETQYF; DNA: TGTGCCAGCTCACCAACCCGGGCCCAAGAGACCCAGTACTTC
V: TRBV20-1; J: TRBJ2-4; size: .; D: .; CDR3: CSAPPSGNKNIQYF; DNA: TGCAGTGCCCCTCCGTCGGGGAACAAAAACATTCAGTACTTC
V: TRBV7-2; J: TRBJ1-6; size: many; D: .; CDR3: CASSRGGVNSPLHF; DNA: TGTGCCAGCAGCCGTGGAGGGGTTAATTCACCCCTCCACTTT
V: TRBV29-1; J: TRBJ2-3; size: many; D: TRBD1; CDR3: CSAGRSGTGEHTQYF; DNA: TGCAGCGCCGGTCGTTCCGGGACAGGGGAGCATACGCAGTATTTT
V: TRBV6-5; J: TRBJ2-2; size: .; D: TRBD1; CDR3: CASRTGEDLGELFF; DNA: TGTGCCAGCAGGACAGGGGAGGACCTCGGGGAGCTGTTTTTT
V: TRBV24-1; J: TRBJ1-1; size: few; D: TRBD1; CDR3: CATSDEGQEDTEAFF; DNA: TGTGCCACCAGTGACGAGGGACAGGAGGACACTGAAGCTTTCTTT
V: TRBV30; J: TRBJ2-3; size: many; D: .; CDR3: CAWSVRVSDTQYF; DNA: TGTGCCTGGAGTGTAAGGGTTTCGGATACGCAGTATTTT
V: TRBV5-1; J: TRBJ2-7; size: few; D: .; CDR3: CASSLGRTGLGKYF; DNA: TGCGCCAGCAGCTTGGGGCGGACCGGGTTAGGAAAGTACTTC
V: TRBV6-6; J: TRBJ1-5; size: .; D: .; CDR3: CASSYSERGGNQPQHF; DNA: TGTGCCAGCAGTTACTCGGAAAGGGGAGGCAATCAGCCCCAGCATTTT
V: TRBV6-2/TRBV6-3; J: TRBJ2-3; size: few; D: .; CDR3: CASSLLGAGAVGTQYF; DNA: TGTGCCAGCAGCCTCCTCGGGGCAGGTGCAGTCGGAACGCAGTATTTT
V: TRBV7-7; J: TRBJ2-1; size: many; D: TRBD2; CDR3: CASSLERTSGQFF; DNA: TGTGCCAGCAGCTTAGAGAGGACTAGCGGGCAGTTCTTC
V: TRBV9; J: TRBJ2-4; size: many; D: .; CDR3: CASSVDGLAKNIQYF; DNA: TGTGCCAGCAGCGTAGACGGTCTAGCCAAAAACATTCAGTACTTC
V: TRBV6-5; J: TRBJ2-3; size: .; D: .; CDR3: CASSYPLGSTDTQYF; DNA: TGTGCCAGCAGTTACCCCCTTGGAAGCACAGATACGCAGTATTTT